Described below is a single T cell receptor beta chain sequence and its context. Its specificity is not known. V shed 0 bases, J shed 4 bases, and the junction held 9 bases outside the gene matches. The germline V gene has CDR1 SGDLS and CDR2 YYNGEE. The CDR3 loop spans 17 amino acids. Reverse transcription of roughly 0.5 to 1 ug RNA was performed with random hexamers. An immunoSEQ multiplex PCR amplified TCR beta CDR3 over 54 Vbeta and 13 Jbeta. TCRdb used MiXCR to reprocess the immunoSEQ multiplex PCR reads, holding one entry per CDR3 protein. The table records 150,000 or so distinct CDR3 sequences, over 90% of them present only once. The record originates from a study of CD8 T cells in Susac syndrome. As for the study in general: Blood was drawn from Susac syndrome patients while they were therapy-naive, on corticosteroids, or on intravenous immunoglobulin alone.

Overall study findings and caveats: The TCR sequencing and HLA analysis in the study involved a relatively small number of individuals, as the study acknowledged.

V usage is TRBV9 and J usage is TRBJ2-2; 7 bases match TRBD2. Sequencing was carried out using CD4+ T cells from PBMCs. The source is a human donor with Susac syndrome. CDR3 DNA sequence: TGTGCCAGCAGCGTAGCTATGGGGGGGAAAACCACCGGGGAGCTGTTTTTT. Its protein is CASSVAMGGKTTGELFF.